This passage covers 27 T cell receptor beta chains from one sample sequenced in a study of blood T cell repertoires in COVID-19. Sequenced by immunoSEQ multiplex PCR; TCRdb stores in-frame clones only, minus some. The sample yields around 310,000 clones, roughly 89% seen once. Material: PBMCs or T cells enriched from blood (not recorded which). The receptor source for this set is a woman in her twenties or thirties who had recovered from COVID-19.

The rearrangement uses TRBV18 and TRBJ2-5; perhaps TRBD1 as D (6 bases). Germline V gene lookup returns CDR1 KGHSH and CDR2 LQKENI. The CDR3 contains 17 residues. Trimming cost V 4 bases and J 5 bases, with 23 bases left between them. The CDR3 nucleotides are TGTGCCAGCTCACGGATTGAGGTCACAGGGAGTGGGGAGACCCAGTACTTC. Translated: CASSRIEVTGSGETQYF.

V gene TRBV11-2 combines with J gene TRBJ2-1; 12 bases line up with TRBD1. This CDR3 contains 16 residues. Trimming removed 7 bases from V and 9 bases from J; junction bases left unmatched: 13. Germline lookup yields CDR1 SGHAT and CDR2 FQNNGV. Here the CDR3 DNA reads TGTGCCAGCAAGACTTACCCGGGACAGGGGGCAGGTGAGCAGTTCTTC. It translates to CASKTYPGQGAGEQFF.

The chain combines TRBV13 with TRBJ1-3, with D uncertain. The CDR3 runs to 15 residues. Germline assignment: CDR1 PRHDT and CDR2 FYEKMQ (reference sequence). The ends were cut back, 4 bases at V and 0 bases at J, with 10 bases in the middle. CDR3 loop: CASSSDTYSGNTIYF. The CDR3 bases are TGTGCCAGCAGCTCCGACACTTACTCTGGAAACACCATATATTTT.

The chain uses TRBV6-1 and TRBJ2-7; 9 bases fit TRBD1. V was clipped by 3 bases and J by 5 bases; unmatched bases: 5. Germline V gene sequence: CDR1 MNHNS, CDR2 SASEGT. The CDR3 has 14 residues. The CDR3 DNA reads TGTGCCAGCAGTGATTGGGACAGGGTGCACGAGCAGTACTTC. Its protein product is CASSDWDRVHEQYF.

This clone appeared a single time. This chain links TRBV10-3 with TRBJ1-4; TRBD1 aligns across 8 bases. The CDR3 contains 16 residues. CDR1 is ENHRY and CDR2 is SYGVKD in the germline V gene. The J segment lost 7 bases and the V segment lost 0 bases, leaving 7 bases of the junction unmatched. This chain's CDR3 is CAISESDRGMGEKLFF. The CDR3 nucleotides read TGTGCCATCAGTGAGTCCGACAGGGGAATGGGTGAAAAACTGTTTTTT.

This clone was detected only once. This rearrangement joins TRBV5-1 to TRBJ1-1, with 7 bases lining up with TRBD1. J was trimmed by 5 bases and V by 4 bases; bases with no gene match: 2. The CDR3 totals 12 residues. Germline loops: CDR1 SGHRS, CDR2 YFSETQ. The CDR3 nucleotides read TGCGCCAGCAGCACAGGGGAGACTGAAGCTTTCTTT. It yields the protein CASSTGETEAFF.

The rearrangement joins TRBV3-1 (or the pseudogene TRBV3-2) to TRBJ1-5; tentative D call: TRBD1 (5 bases). The V gene's germline CDR1 is LGHDT and CDR2 YNNKEL (reference sequence). This CDR3 is 14 amino acids long. Trimming removed 4 bases at V and 4 bases at J, with 11 bases between. This CDR3 is CASSPGAGNQPQHF. As DNA, the CDR3 is TGTGCCAGCAGCCCCGGCGCAGGGAATCAGCCCCAGCATTTT.

The rearrangement links TRBV6-5 to TRBJ1-2; the match to TRBD1 covers 7 bases. Germline assignment: CDR1 MNHEY and CDR2 SVGAGI. The CDR3 has 14 residues. V trimming: 0 bases; J trimming: 10 bases; junction bases outside the gene matches: 8. CDR3 sequence (DNA): TGTGCCAGCAGTTACTCTAGGCAGGGGGGATCCTACACCTTC. This translates into CASSYSRQGGSYTF.

The chain carries TRBV19 and TRBJ1-2, with TRBD1 identical over 7 bases. Germline loops: CDR1 LNHDA, CDR2 SQIVND (reference sequence). The CDR3 totals 13 residues. Losses at the gene ends were 4 bases for V and 4 bases for J; bases not matched to a gene: 3. In DNA, the CDR3 is TGTGCCAGTAGTACCCGGGACAGCTATGGCTACACCTTC. Translation: CASSTRDSYGYTF.

This clone was observed once. The V call is TRBV10-1, the J call TRBJ2-2, with TRBD1 matching 8 bases. Trimming cost V 3 bases and J 3 bases; bases outside gene matches: 12. This CDR3 spans 18 amino acids. Germline V lookup: CDR1 WNHNN, CDR2 SYGVQD (reference sequence). CDR3: CASSEGTGPYYHTGELFF. In DNA form, the CDR3 reads TGCGCCAGCAGTGAAGGGACAGGTCCATACTACCACACCGGGGAGCTGTTTTTT.

The chain has TRBV5-4 and TRBJ1-1, with D uncertain. This CDR3 has 13 residues. The ends were cut back, 0 bases at V and 5 bases at J, with 8 bases in the middle. Germline CDR1 reads SGHNT; CDR2 reads YYREEE (reference sequence). CDR3 sequence: CASSLGSVTEAFF. The CDR3 DNA follows: TGTGCCAGCAGCTTGGGGTCGGTTACTGAAGCTTTCTTT.

The genes are TRBV2 and TRBJ2-7; TRBD1 agrees at 9 bases. In germline, CDR1 is SNHLY, CDR2 FYNNEI. The CDR3 covers 20 residues. The V and J ends lost 8 bases and 0 bases, in that order; junction bases with no gene match: 23. The DNA for the CDR3 is TGTGCCAGCGGGTCGCGAAGTCGACTCCGAGGGACAGGGCACTCCTACGAGCAGTACTTC. Translating it yields CASGSRSRLRGTGHSYEQYF.

This chain connects TRBV5-1 to TRBJ1-1; TRBD1 might be the D (5 bases). The CDR3 extends over 14 amino acids. The V and J ends lost 4 bases and 1 base respectively, with 11 bases between them. Germline assignment: CDR1 SGHRS and CDR2 YFSETQ. The CDR3 bases are TGCGCCAGCAGCCTCCCGGACAAGAACACTGAAGCTTTCTTT. It specifies CASSLPDKNTEAFF. The whole variable domain, remainder taken from reference TRBV5-1 and TRBJ1-1, is KAGVTQTPRYLIKTRGQQVTLSCSPISGHRSVSWYQQTPGQGLQFLFEYFSETQRNKGNFPGRFSGRQFSNSRSEMNVSTLELGDSALYLCASSLPDKNTEAFFGQGTRLTVV.

V and J are TRBV12-5 and TRBJ2-4; D is undetermined. This CDR3 comprises 12 residues. Germline-derived CDR1 and CDR2 are LGHNT and FRNRAP. V dropped 6 bases and J dropped 2 bases, with 5 bases sitting between them. The chain's CDR3 is CASGNTKNIQYF. CDR3 sequence (DNA): TGTGCTAGTGGCAACACCAAAAACATTCAGTACTTC.

CDR3 sequence (DNA): TGTGCCAGCAGTCCAACCGGGACAGTGGCCGAGCAGTACTTC. Its translation: CASSPTGTVAEQYF. The chain joins TRBV6-2 or TRBV6-3 to TRBJ2-7; 7 bases line up with TRBD1. Germline trimming cut 5 bases from V and 6 bases from J; bases unmatched to any gene: 10. The CDR3 covers 14 residues. Germline-derived CDR1 and CDR2 are MNHEY and SVGEGT.

The rearrangement joins TRBV6-5 to TRBJ2-7, with D maybe TRBD1 (6 bases). Deletions cut 0 bases from V and 1 base from J, with 10 bases between. Germline V CDR1 and CDR2: MNHEY, SVGAGI. The CDR3 is 15 amino acids. Written as DNA, the CDR3 is TGTGCCAGCAGTTACTCGACCAGGGGTTCCTACGAGCAGTACTTC. Protein sequence: CASSYSTRGSYEQYF.

A single count supports this clone. The genes are TRBV2 and TRBJ2-2; TRBD2 matches 7 bases. CDR3 length: 15 residues. Germline V gene data show CDR1 as SNHLY and CDR2 as FYNNEI. V shed 7 bases and J 1 base; nucleotides not matched to a gene: 6. CDR3 nucleotide sequence: TGTGCCAGCACAGAAGGACTAGTGAACACCGGGGAGCTGTTTTTT. Translated, it gives CASTEGLVNTGELFF. Full variable domain (missing parts from reference TRBV2 and TRBJ2-2): EPEVTQTPSHQVTQMGQEVILRCVPISNHLYFYWYRQILGQKVEFLVSFYNNEISEKSEIFDDQFSVERPDGSNFTLKIRSTKLEDSAMYFCASTEGLVNTGELFFGEGSRLTVL.

This chain uses TRBV10-3 with TRBJ2-7; D is perhaps TRBD2 (5 bases). V dropped 2 bases and J dropped 2 bases, with 10 bases sitting between them. Germline CDR1 is ENHRY and CDR2 is SYGVKD. This CDR3 is 14 amino acids long. The CDR3: CAISEPTGTYEQYF. CDR3 in DNA: TGTGCCATCAGTGAGCCGACGGGAACCTACGAGCAGTACTTC.

The chain links TRBV5-1 to TRBJ2-3; D remains unclear. CDR3 length: 15 amino acids. Germline values: CDR1 SGHRS, CDR2 YFSETQ. Trimming stripped 0 bases from V and 0 bases from J, with 8 bases between. This chain's CDR3 is CASSLEQISTDTQYF. The CDR3, as DNA: TGCGCCAGCAGCTTGGAACAGATTAGCACAGATACGCAGTATTTT.

This clone has just a few counts. The rearrangement uses TRBV11-2 and TRBJ2-5, with 7 bases that match TRBD2. This CDR3 region has 13 residues. Germline values: CDR1 SGHAT, CDR2 FQNNGV. Losses at the gene ends were 1 base for V and 4 bases for J; bases not matched to a gene: 0. This chain's CDR3 is CASSLAGGETQYF. The CDR3 bases are TGTGCCAGCAGCTTAGCGGGAGGAGAGACCCAGTACTTC.

This sequence joins TRBV4-2 and TRBJ2-2; TRBD2 might be the D (5 bases). The CDR3 extends over 18 amino acids. V was cut by 1 base and J by 4 bases, with 19 bases left in between. The germline CDR1 and CDR2 sequences are LGHNA and YNFKEQ. CDR3 residues: CASSQGDDATEGTGELFF. The DNA for the CDR3 is TGTGCCAGCAGCCAAGGCGACGACGCCACCGAGGGCACCGGGGAGCTGTTTTTT.

This chain uses TRBV5-1 with TRBJ1-1; D remains unclear. V was shortened by 4 bases and J by 3 bases, with 16 bases between the two germline ends. The CDR3 sequence is 15 residues long. Germline V gene data show CDR1 as SGHRS and CDR2 as YFSETQ. CDR3 coding DNA: TGCGCCAGCAGCCCGTTCGGCGTCGGGGACACTGAAGCTTTCTTT. Protein sequence: CASSPFGVGDTEAFF. The complete variable domain, with remaining parts taken from reference TRBV5-1 and TRBJ1-1, reads KAGVTQTPRYLIKTRGQQVTLSCSPISGHRSVSWYQQTPGQGLQFLFEYFSETQRNKGNFPGRFSGRQFSNSRSEMNVSTLELGDSALYLCASSPFGVGDTEAFFGQGTRLTVV.

This clone was counted a single time. This chain links TRBV11-3 with TRBJ2-1; 7 nucleotides match TRBD1. The CDR3 runs 13 residues. J was trimmed by 7 bases and V by 8 bases; bases with no gene match: 8. CDR1 is SGHNT and CDR2 is YENEEA in the germline V gene. CDR3 DNA sequence: TGTGCCAGCTCCGACAGGGTAAAAAATGAGCAGTTCTTC. It specifies CASSDRVKNEQFF.

V gene TRBV30 combines with J gene TRBJ2-1; 7 bases agree with TRBD2. The CDR3 loop spans 15 amino acids. Unmatched junction bases numbered 7, after V lost 1 base and J lost 4 bases. CDR1 is GTSNPN, CDR2 SVGIG, per germline (reference sequence). The CDR3: CAWSALAAHYNEQFF. The CDR3 region has the DNA TGTGCCTGGAGTGCCCTAGCGGCCCATTACAATGAGCAGTTCTTC. Full variable domain (rest looked up from reference TRBV30 and TRBJ2-1): SQTIHQWPATLVQPVGSPLSLECTVEGTSNPNLYWYRQAAGRGLQLLFYSVGIGQISSEVPQNLSASRPQDRQFILSSKKLLLSDSGFYLCAWSALAAHYNEQFFGPGTRLTVL.

The V call is TRBV29-1, the J call TRBJ2-7, with D hard to call. The CDR3 extends over 11 amino acids. The germline V gene has CDR1 SQVTM and CDR2 ANQGSEA. Between the trimmed V and J ends, which lost 4 bases and 3 bases, there was a span of 7 bases. The CDR3 sequence is CSVGQNYEQYF. The CDR3 DNA reads as TGCAGCGTTGGCCAGAACTACGAGCAGTACTTC.

The rearrangement joins TRBV19 to TRBJ2-3, with D tentatively TRBD2 (5 bases). V lost 4 bases and J lost 5, with 16 bases in between. The length of the CDR3 is 15 residues. From germline, CDR1 is LNHDA and CDR2 SQIVND (reference sequence). The CDR3 loop reads CASSKRTGSRDTQYF. For the CDR3, the DNA is TGTGCCAGTAGTAAAAGGACTGGATCACGAGATACGCAGTATTTT.

The J gene is TRBJ2-3, the V gene TRBV2; no firm D call. This CDR3 is 16 amino acids long. Looked up from germline, CDR1 is SNHLY and CDR2 is FYNNEI. The germline V and J ends were trimmed by 1 base and 4 bases, with 15 bases remaining between them. The CDR3 protein is CASSEGAATSADTQYF. In nucleotides, the CDR3 is TGTGCCAGCAGTGAAGGCGCAGCGACCTCAGCAGATACGCAGTATTTT. Based on the CDR3 plus reference TRBV2 and TRBJ2-3, the full variable domain is EPEVTQTPSHQVTQMGQEVILRCVPISNHLYFYWYRQILGQKVEFLVSFYNNEISEKSEIFDDQFSVERPDGSNFTLKIRSTKLEDSAMYFCASSEGAATSADTQYFGPGTRLTVL.